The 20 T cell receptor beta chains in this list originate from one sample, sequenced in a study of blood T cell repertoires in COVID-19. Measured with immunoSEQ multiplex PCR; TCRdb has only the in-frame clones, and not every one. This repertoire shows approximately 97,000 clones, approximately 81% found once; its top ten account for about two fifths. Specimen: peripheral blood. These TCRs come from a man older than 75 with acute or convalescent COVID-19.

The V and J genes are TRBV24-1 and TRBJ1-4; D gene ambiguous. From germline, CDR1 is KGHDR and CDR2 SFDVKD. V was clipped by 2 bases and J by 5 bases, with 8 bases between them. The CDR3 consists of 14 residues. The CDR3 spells CATSDSGLNEKLFF. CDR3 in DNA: TGTGCCACCAGTGATTCCGGACTAAATGAAAAACTGTTTTTT.

CDR3 in amino acids: CASSLGTSGRWAYEQYF. Written as DNA, the CDR3 is TGTGCCAGCAGCCTCGGGACTAGCGGGAGGTGGGCCTACGAGCAGTACTTC. The chain uses TRBV3-1 (or the pseudogene TRBV3-2) and TRBJ2-7, with 15 bases lining up with TRBD2. The CDR3 has 17 residues. CDR1 is LGHDT, CDR2 YNNKEL, per germline (reference sequence). The junction had 6 bases not matched to a gene; V was cut back by 4 bases and J by 2 bases.

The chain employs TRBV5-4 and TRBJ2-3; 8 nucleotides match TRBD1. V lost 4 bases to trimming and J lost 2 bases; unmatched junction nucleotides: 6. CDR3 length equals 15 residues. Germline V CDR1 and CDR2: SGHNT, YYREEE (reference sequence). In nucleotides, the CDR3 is TGTGCCAGCAGCAAAGGACAGGGTATCACAGATACGCAGTATTTT. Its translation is CASSKGQGITDTQYF.

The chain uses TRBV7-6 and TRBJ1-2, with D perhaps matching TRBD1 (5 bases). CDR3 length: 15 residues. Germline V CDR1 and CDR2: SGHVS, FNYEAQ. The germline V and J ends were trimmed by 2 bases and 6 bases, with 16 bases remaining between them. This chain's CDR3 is CASSLRVGGKDGYTF. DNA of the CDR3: TGTGCCAGCAGCTTACGCGTCGGGGGGAAGGATGGCTACACCTTC.

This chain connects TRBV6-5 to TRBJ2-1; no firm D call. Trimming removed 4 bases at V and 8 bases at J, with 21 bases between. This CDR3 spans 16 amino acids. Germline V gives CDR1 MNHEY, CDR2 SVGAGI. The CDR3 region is CASSSITAQRGDEQFF. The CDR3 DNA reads TGTGCCAGCAGTTCAATAACGGCACAACGAGGCGATGAGCAGTTCTTC.

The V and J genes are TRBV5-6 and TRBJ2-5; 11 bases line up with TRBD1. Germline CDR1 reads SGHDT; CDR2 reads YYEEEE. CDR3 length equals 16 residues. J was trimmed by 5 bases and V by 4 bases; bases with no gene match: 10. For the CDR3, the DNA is TGTGCCAGCAGCATAGGACAGGGGGCGCAGGGGGAGACCCAGTACTTC. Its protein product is CASSIGQGAQGETQYF.

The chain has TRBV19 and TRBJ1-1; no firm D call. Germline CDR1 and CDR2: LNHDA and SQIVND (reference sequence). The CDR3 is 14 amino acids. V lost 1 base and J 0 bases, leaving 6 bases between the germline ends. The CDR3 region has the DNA TGTGCCAGTAGTATAGGGAGCGTGAACACTGAAGCTTTCTTT. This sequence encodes CASSIGSVNTEAFF.

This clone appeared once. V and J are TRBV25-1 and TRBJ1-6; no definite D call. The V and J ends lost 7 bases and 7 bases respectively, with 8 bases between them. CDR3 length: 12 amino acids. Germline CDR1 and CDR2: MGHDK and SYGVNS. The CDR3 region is CASMDSNSPLHF. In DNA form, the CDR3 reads TGTGCCAGCATGGACTCAAATTCACCCCTCCACTTT.

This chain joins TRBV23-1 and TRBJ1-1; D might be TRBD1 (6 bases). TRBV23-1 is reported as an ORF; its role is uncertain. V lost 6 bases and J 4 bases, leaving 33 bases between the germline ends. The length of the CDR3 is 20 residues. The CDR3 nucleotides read TGCGCCAGCAGCCCCATTACGTCCCAGGGACAACTGGTGGGTGGCACTGAAGCTTTCTTT. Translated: CASSPITSQGQLVGGTEAFF.

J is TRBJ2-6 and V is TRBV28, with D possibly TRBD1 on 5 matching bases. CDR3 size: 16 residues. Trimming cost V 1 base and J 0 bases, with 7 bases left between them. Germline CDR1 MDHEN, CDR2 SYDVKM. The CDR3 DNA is TGTGCCAGCAGTTTATCAGGGATCTCTGGGGCCAACGTCCTGACTTTC. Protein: CASSLSGISGANVLTF.

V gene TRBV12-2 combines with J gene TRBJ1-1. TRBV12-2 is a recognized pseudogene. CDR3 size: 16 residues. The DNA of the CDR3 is TGTGCAAGTCGCTTAGAATCTCAAACGTCGGGCACTGAAGCTTTCTTT. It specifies CASRLESQTSGTEAFF.

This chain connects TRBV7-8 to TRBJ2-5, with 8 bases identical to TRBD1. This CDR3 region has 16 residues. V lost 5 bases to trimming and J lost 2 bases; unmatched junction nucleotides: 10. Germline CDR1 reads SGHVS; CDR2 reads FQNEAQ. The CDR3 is CASSHSAGGWQETQYF. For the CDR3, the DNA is TGTGCCAGCAGCCACAGTGCAGGGGGCTGGCAAGAGACCCAGTACTTC.

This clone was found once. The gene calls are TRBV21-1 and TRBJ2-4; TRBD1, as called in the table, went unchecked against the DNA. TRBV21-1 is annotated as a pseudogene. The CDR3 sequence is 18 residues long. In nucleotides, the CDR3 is TGTGCCAGCAGCAAAGCAAAGGTCCAGGGAATAGCCAAAAACATTCAGTACTTC. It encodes CASSKAKVQGIAKNIQYF.

The DNA for the CDR3 is TGTGCCAGTAGTATGAGGACAGGGAGGAAGGAGGACATTCAGTACTTC. Amino acids: CASSMRTGRKEDIQYF. The chain carries TRBV19 and TRBJ2-4; TRBD1 aligns across 8 bases. With 3 bases clipped from V and 8 bases from J, the junction kept 12 bases outside the gene matches. This CDR3 contains 16 residues. Germline CDR1 reads LNHDA; CDR2 reads SQIVND (reference sequence).

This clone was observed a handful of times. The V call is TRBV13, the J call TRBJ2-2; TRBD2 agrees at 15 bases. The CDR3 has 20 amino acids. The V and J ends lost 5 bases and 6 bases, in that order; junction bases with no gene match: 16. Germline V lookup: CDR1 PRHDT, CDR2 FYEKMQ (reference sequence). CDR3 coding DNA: TGTGCCAGCAGCGCGTATAAGAGGACTAGCGGGAGGGCGACAGCCGGGGAGCTGTTTTTT. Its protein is CASSAYKRTSGRATAGELFF. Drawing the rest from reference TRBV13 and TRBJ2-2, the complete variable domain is AAGVIQSPRHLIKEKRETATLKCYPIPRHDTVYWYQQGPGQDPQFLISFYEKMQSDKGSIPDRFSAQQFSDYHSELNMSSLELGDSALYFCASSAYKRTSGRATAGELFFGEGSRLTVL.

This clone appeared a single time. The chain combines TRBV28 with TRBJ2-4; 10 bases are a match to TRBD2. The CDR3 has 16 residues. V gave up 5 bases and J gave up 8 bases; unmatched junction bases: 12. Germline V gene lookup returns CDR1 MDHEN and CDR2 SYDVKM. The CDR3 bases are TGTGCCAGCAGTACCGAACTAGCGGGATGGGGGGACATTCAGTACTTC. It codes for CASSTELAGWGDIQYF.

The CDR3 reads CASSCSYNEQFF. The CDR3, as DNA: TGTGCCAGCAGCTGCTCCTACAATGAGCAGTTCTTC. The gene calls are TRBV28 and TRBJ2-1, with no clear D. CDR1 is MDHEN and CDR2 is SYDVKM in the germline V gene. The V gene lost 6 bases and the J gene lost 0 bases, with 3 bases spanning the gap. The length of the CDR3 is 12 residues.

CDR3 amino acids: CASSPAGGNQPQHF. The CDR3 nucleotides are TGTGCCAGCTCACCCGCCGGAGGCAATCAGCCCCAGCATTTT. The chain has TRBV18 and TRBJ1-5; D gene unclear. CDR1 is KGHSH and CDR2 is LQKENI in the germline V gene. The ends were cut back, 3 bases at V and 2 bases at J, with 8 bases in the middle. The CDR3 length is 14 residues.

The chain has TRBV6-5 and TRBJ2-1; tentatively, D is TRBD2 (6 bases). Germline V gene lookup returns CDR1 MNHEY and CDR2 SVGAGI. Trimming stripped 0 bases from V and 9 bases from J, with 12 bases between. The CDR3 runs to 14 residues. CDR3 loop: CASSYSMTRSEQFF. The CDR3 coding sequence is TGTGCCAGCAGTTACTCGATGACTAGGAGTGAGCAGTTCTTC.

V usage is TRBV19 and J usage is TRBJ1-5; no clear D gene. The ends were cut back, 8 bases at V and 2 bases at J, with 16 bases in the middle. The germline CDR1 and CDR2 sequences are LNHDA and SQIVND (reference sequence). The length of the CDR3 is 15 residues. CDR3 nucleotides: TGTGCCAGTGATCGAACAAGACAAGGCAATCAGCCCCAGCATTTT. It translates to CASDRTRQGNQPQHF.